A selection of T cell receptor beta chains follows, all from one sample in a study of T-cell reconstitution after alpha-beta-depleted transplantation in children. TCRdb called the PCR reads again in MiXCR, with one record for every CDR3 protein. Of hundreds of thousands of distinct CDR3 sequences listed, 15% to 20% are singletons. The input for sequencing was PBMCs, mostly from graft donor cells, taken 360 days after TCRalphabeta/CD19-depleted stem cell transplant. Every receptor here comes from a male patient younger than 18 who had a stem cell transplant for acute lymphoblastic leukemia, so the T cells may come from the graft donor. CDR3s include the opening cysteine and the closing phenylalanine or tryptophan. A D gene is named only where the DNA matches it firmly. Size values are once, few and many counts, or a class for expanded clones, and some rows have none.

d_call	v_call	clone_size	cdr3_length	j_call	cdr3_nt	cdr3_aa
TRBD1	TRBV20-1	few	13	TRBJ1-3	TGCAGTGCTCCACGGGACAGCAGAAACACCATATATTTT	CSAPRDSRNTIYF
TRBD2	TRBV7-9	few	15	TRBJ2-3	TGTGCCAGCAGCCAATGGACTAGCGGCACAGATACGCAGTATTTT	CASSQWTSGTDTQYF
NA	TRBV7-3	NA	15	TRBJ2-1	TGTGCCAGCAGCATCGACAGATCCTCCTACAATGAGCAGTTCTTC	CASSIDRSSYNEQFF
NA	TRBV19	NA	14	TRBJ2-7	TGTGCCAGTAGTATCACCCTGTGGTCCTACGAGCAGTACTTC	CASSITLWSYEQYF
NA	TRBV4-1	NA	14	TRBJ2-1	TGCGCCAGCAGCCAAGACCGTTGGAGCTATGAGCAGTTCTTC	CASSQDRWSYEQFF
TRBD2	TRBV4-1	few	18	TRBJ2-7	TGCGCCAGCAGCCAAGATTTTATGGCTAGCGGGAGTAATTACGAGCAGTACTTC	CASSQDFMASGSNYEQYF
NA	TRBV6-1	few	15	TRBJ2-7	TGTGCCAGCACTCCACCGGGACCGAGCTCCTACGAGCAGTACTTC	CASTPPGPSSYEQYF
TRBD1	TRBV4-1	few	15	TRBJ2-1	TGCGCCAGCAGCGACAGGGGGCTTTCTTACAATGAGCAGTTCTTC	CASSDRGLSYNEQFF
NA	TRBV7-9	few	15	TRBJ1-1	TGTGCCAGCAGCTTAGGGAGTCAGGAAAACACTGAAGCTTTCTTT	CASSLGSQENTEAFF
NA	TRBV9	NA	12	TRBJ2-3	TGTGCCAGCGGAGGACGCACAGATACGCAGTATTTT	CASGGRTDTQYF
NA	TRBV20-1	many	12	TRBJ2-2	TGCAGTGCTAGAGGCAGGAACGGGGAGCTGTTTTTT	CSARGRNGELFF
TRBD2	TRBV10-1	few	13	TRBJ2-1	TGCGCCAGCACCAGAAGCGGGAGCAATGAGCAGTTCTTC	CASTRSGSNEQFF
TRBD2	TRBV2	few	14	TRBJ2-7	TGTGCCAGCAGTGCTACTAGCGGGATCTACGAGCAGTACTTC	CASSATSGIYEQYF
NA	TRBV7-6	few	14	TRBJ1-1	TGTGCCAGCAGCTTAGATTCGGCAGACACTGAAGCTTTCTTT	CASSLDSADTEAFF
TRBD1	TRBV29-1	few	12	TRBJ1-1	TGCAGCGTTGAACTCCAGGGGGCTGAAGCTTTCTTT	CSVELQGAEAFF
NA	TRBV27	many	15	TRBJ2-1	TGTGCCAGCCGTCTCTCTGAGAATCCTCACAATGAGCAGTTCTTC	CASRLSENPHNEQFF
NA	TRBV9	NA	16	TRBJ2-5	TGTGCCAGCAGCCCGAGCGGTGCGGGGCCCCAAGAGACCCAGTACTTC	CASSPSGAGPQETQYF